Shown below are 20 T cell receptor beta chains from a single sample sequenced in a study of cytomegalovirus exposure and HLA in healthy donors. A multiplex PCR was run with 60 Vbeta primers and 13 Jbeta primers. Data came from immunoSEQ multiplex PCR; TCRdb stores just in-frame clones and leaves some out. The sample yields under 300,000 clones, 80% to 85% seen once. The sample consisted of PBMCs. These receptors were obtained from a woman aged 60-70 years in good health and CMV-seropositive.

In its sample, this clone was seen a few times. V usage is TRBV5-1 and J usage is TRBJ1-1; 7 positions match TRBD1. This CDR3 comprises 12 residues. Per the germline V gene, CDR1 is SGHRS and CDR2 is YFSETQ. V trimming: 4 bases; J trimming: 8 bases; junction bases outside the gene matches: 5. The CDR3 DNA is TGCGCCAGCAGCCTAACGACAGGGGAAGCTTTCTTT. This encodes CASSLTTGEAFF.

The J gene is TRBJ2-6, the V gene TRBV10-3; a possible D gene is TRBD1 (5 bases). Germline V lookup: CDR1 ENHRY, CDR2 SYGVKD. Trimming removed 8 bases from V and 4 bases from J, with 18 bases in between. CDR3 length equals 16 residues. CDR3 nucleotide sequence: TGTGCCATCCGGCCAGGGCTACGGGCCGGGGCCAACGTCCTGACTTTC. This codes for CAIRPGLRAGANVLTF.

The chain is built from TRBV2 and TRBJ2-6; 10 bases line up with TRBD2. The ends lost 6 bases at V and 0 bases at J; junction bases unmatched: 8. Germline V gene data show CDR1 as SNHLY and CDR2 as FYNNEI. This CDR3 contains 18 residues. CDR3 nucleotide sequence: TGTGCCAGCAGGGACTCTAGCGGGAGTTTCTCTGGGGCCAACGTCCTGACTTTC. Translation: CASRDSSGSFSGANVLTF.

The CDR3 coding sequence is TGTGCCAGCAGCGGACGGGACAGGGGAAACATTCAGTACTTC. Amino acids: CASSGRDRGNIQYF. The genes are TRBV13 and TRBJ2-4; 10 bases fit TRBD1. CDR1 is PRHDT and CDR2 is FYEKMQ in the germline V gene (reference sequence). The CDR3 totals 14 residues. V gave up 5 bases and J gave up 6 bases; unmatched junction bases: 4.

The chain employs TRBV11-2 and TRBJ2-5; D might be TRBD1 (6 bases). Germline-derived CDR1 and CDR2 are SGHAT and FQNNGV. The CDR3 covers 16 residues. V was trimmed by 3 bases and J by 0 bases, leaving 14 bases between them. The CDR3 sequence: CASSLTTGTYQETQYF. CDR3 nucleotide sequence: TGTGCCAGCAGCTTGACGACCGGGACATACCAAGAGACCCAGTACTTC.

The rearrangement uses TRBV28 and TRBJ2-2; TRBD2 matches 10 bases. This CDR3 is built from 18 residues. Germline trimming cut 6 bases from V and 0 bases from J; bases unmatched to any gene: 10. Germline V gene sequence: CDR1 MDHEN, CDR2 SYDVKM. In DNA form, the CDR3 reads TGTGCCAGCAGGCACCGTCCTGGACTAGCGGCGAACACCGGGGAGCTGTTTTTT. The encoded protein is CASRHRPGLAANTGELFF.

The chain uses TRBV27 and TRBJ1-2; D not certain. CDR1 and CDR2 (germline): MNHEY, SMNVEV (reference sequence). The CDR3 runs to 14 residues. Trimming shortened V by 4 bases and J by 4 bases, and 13 bases separated the two germline ends. The DNA of the CDR3 is TGTGCCAGCAGTTATTCCGGGATTGGCTATGGCTACACCTTC. Translation gives CASSYSGIGYGYTF.

The chain couples TRBV2 to TRBJ1-3, with a weak D call TRBD1 (6 bases). This CDR3 is 20 amino acids long. Looked up from germline, CDR1 is SNHLY and CDR2 is FYNNEI. The ends were cut back, 3 bases at V and 0 bases at J, with 24 bases in the middle. CDR3 bases: TGTGCCAGCAGTGAGAGGACGGGAGGGGGGGCCGGAGTCTCTGGAAACACCATATATTTT. Its protein product is CASSERTGGGAGVSGNTIYF.

In regard to this clone: The germline gene is not matched at one end of the junction; a read error may be the cause. This chain connects TRBV2 to TRBJ2-5; weak D call: TRBD1 (6 bases). Germline V gene lookup returns CDR1 SNHLY and CDR2 FYNNEI. The CDR3 has 13 residues. CDR3 protein: CASSTDRQGTQYF. CDR3 bases: TGTGCCAGCAGTACGGACAGACAAGGGACCCAGTACTTC.

The chain combines TRBV6-4 with TRBJ2-3, with 9 bases matching TRBD1. The V segment lost 8 bases and the J segment 3 bases; nucleotides outside the gene matches: 9. Germline values: CDR1 MRHNA, CDR2 SNTAGT. CDR3 length equals 15 residues. CDR3 DNA sequence: TGTGCCAGCGGAGCTGGACAGGGGAGGACAGATACGCAGTATTTT. Protein product: CASGAGQGRTDTQYF.

The V gene is TRBV5-4, the J gene TRBJ1-1; TRBD1 is a possible D gene (6 bases). Germline-derived CDR1 and CDR2 are SGHNT and YYREEE (reference sequence). The CDR3 is made up of 12 amino acids. V was trimmed by 3 bases and J by 11 bases, leaving 14 bases between them. In DNA form, the CDR3 reads TGTGCCAGCAGCTGGGTACAGGGACCGGCTTTCTTT. Translating it yields CASSWVQGPAFF.

The chain uses TRBV30 and TRBJ1-5, with D maybe TRBD1 (5 bases). In germline, CDR1 is GTSNPN, CDR2 SVGIG (reference sequence). The CDR3 is 14 residues long. Trimming pared 0 bases from V and 7 bases from J, leaving 13 bases between. DNA of the CDR3: TGTGCCTGGAGTGTAGAGTCTGGGGCACAGCCCCAGCATTTT. It translates to CAWSVESGAQPQHF.

This clone was seen a single time. Here the CDR3 DNA reads TGTGCCAGTAGACTAGCGGGGACGAACACCGGGGAGCTGTTTTTT. Its protein product is CASRLAGTNTGELFF. The chain joins TRBV19 to TRBJ2-2; 10 positions agree with TRBD2. The J segment lost 0 bases and the V segment lost 6 bases, leaving 1 base of the junction unmatched. CDR3 length: 15 amino acids. From germline, CDR1 is LNHDA and CDR2 SQIVND (reference sequence). The full variable domain, completed using reference TRBV19 and TRBJ2-2, is DGGITQSPKYLFRKEGQNVTLSCEQNLNHDAMYWYRQDPGQGLRLIYYSQIVNDFQKGDIAEGYSVSREKKESFPLTVTSAQKNPTAFYLCASRLAGTNTGELFFGEGSRLTVL.

The genes are TRBV6-5 and TRBJ2-6; D gene uncertain. V lost 5 bases and J lost 0, with 5 bases in between. Germline lookup yields CDR1 MNHEY and CDR2 SVGAGI. The CDR3 runs to 14 residues. This chain's CDR3 is CASSRYSGANVLTF. The CDR3 nucleotides read TGTGCCAGCAGTCGGTACTCTGGGGCCAACGTCCTGACTTTC.

V and J are TRBV4-1 and TRBJ1-5; D is possibly TRBD1 (6 bases). Looked up from germline, CDR1 is MGHRA and CDR2 is YSYEKL. This CDR3 region has 16 residues. V dropped 3 bases and J dropped 4 bases, with 16 bases sitting between them. In DNA form, the CDR3 reads TGCGCCAGCAGCCAGCCCCAGACAGGCGGAAATCAGCCCCAGCATTTT. It yields the protein CASSQPQTGGNQPQHF.

The V and J genes are TRBV11-2 and TRBJ2-7; 12 bases are a match to TRBD2. Germline V CDR1 and CDR2: SGHAT, FQNNGV. Trimming took 4 bases from V and 5 from J; bases not matched to a gene: 0. The CDR3 runs 13 residues. The CDR3 region is CASSSSGRDEQYF. In DNA form, the CDR3 reads TGTGCCAGCAGCTCTAGCGGGAGGGACGAGCAGTACTTC.

This clone has more than one count but fewer than ten. The chain has TRBV30 and TRBJ2-7; 8 bases fit TRBD2. The trim removed 7 bases at V and 5 bases at J, leaving 7 bases unmatched. The CDR3 is made up of 12 amino acids. CDR1 and CDR2 from the germline V gene are GTSNPN and SVGIG (reference sequence). CDR3 DNA: TGTGCCTCGGAGCGGGAGAGGAACGAGCAGTACTTC. It encodes CASERERNEQYF.

This clone was observed a single time. The chain has TRBV6-1 and TRBJ1-2; 9 bases agree with TRBD1. The CDR3 contains 12 residues. CDR1 is MNHNS and CDR2 is SASEGT in the germline V gene. J lost 8 bases, V lost 7 bases, and 5 bases had no gene match. CDR3 loop: CASNLGQGGYTF. CDR3 in DNA: TGTGCCAGCAACCTCGGACAGGGGGGCTACACCTTC.

The chain links TRBV5-1 to TRBJ2-5, with 7 bases identical to TRBD2. With the DNA end fitting TRBJ2-7 better, the J assignment may be wrong. CDR1 and CDR2 (germline): SGHRS, YFSETQ. The CDR3 runs to 16 residues. CDR3 DNA: TGCGCCAGCAGCTTGGAGGGGCTAGCGGCGCCCTACGAGCAGTACTTC. Protein: CASSLEGLAAPYEQYF.

The chain has TRBV10-2 and TRBJ2-1; a weak D match, TRBD2 (6 bases). The CDR3 extends over 16 amino acids. Germline V gene sequence: CDR1 WSHSY, CDR2 SAAADI. The ends were cut back, 2 bases at V and 5 bases at J, with 16 bases in the middle. CDR3 sequence reads: CASSEALAYEHNEQFF. The CDR3 DNA follows: TGCGCCAGCAGTGAGGCTCTAGCGTATGAACACAATGAGCAGTTCTTC.